The entry below describes one T cell receptor (beta chain). CDR1 is SEHNR, CDR2 FQNEAQ, per germline (reference sequence). The CDR3 sequence is 12 residues long. The J segment lost 3 bases and the V segment lost 7 bases, leaving 3 bases of the junction unmatched. Living in 24 US areas, the participants were between 18 and 89 years of age. This specimen belongs to a study of blood T cell repertoires in COVID-19. Original methodology: How many nucleated cells were present was estimated from reference gene primer amplification. Sequencing used immunoSEQ multiplex PCR; TCRdb keeps in-frame clones, though not all of them. The DNA was the basis for D and trimming; V, J and clone size are from that table. Of approximately 250,000 clones in the sample, 80% to 90% were seen once.

The rearrangement joins TRBV7-9 to TRBJ2-7; 7 bases match TRBD2. Material: PBMCs or T cells enriched from blood (not recorded which). The receptor was derived from a woman in her 40s who had been exposed to COVID-19. CDR3 in amino acids: CASMGRDYEQYF. CDR3 bases: TGTGCCAGCATGGGGAGGGACTACGAGCAGTACTTC.